The 8 T cell receptor beta chains presented below share a single source sample, sequenced in a study of blood T cells in healthy people across ages. Then a second PCR, running roughly 7 to 11 cycles, was carried out with a sample-barcoded 5' primer and a J-beta primer mix. TCRdb independently ran MiXCR on the 5' RACE reads; one entry per CDR3 protein. The sample has fewer than 2,000,000 distinct CDR3 sequences; almost 35% are singletons. The sample taken for sequencing was blood. The receptors shown here come from a woman in her 30s in good health.

V gene TRBV29-1 combines with J gene TRBJ2-1; D remains ambiguous. This CDR3 has 12 residues. The V end lost 5 bases, the J end lost 10 bases, and 15 bases lay between the germline ends. CDR1 SQVTM and CDR2 ANQGSEA come from the germline V gene. Here the CDR3 reads CSVRPDSYEQFF. As DNA, the CDR3 is TGCAGCGTTAGGCCCGATTCCTACGAGCAGTTCTTC.

This clonotype was observed at least ten times. This chain joins TRBV12-3 or TRBV12-4 and TRBJ2-1; TRBD2 is a possible D gene (7 bases). The V gene lost 1 base and the J gene lost 9 bases, with 13 bases spanning the gap. CDR3 length equals 14 residues. The DNA for the CDR3 is TGTGCCAGCAGTTTAGAGGGGGGCGGGGGTGAGCAGTTCTTC. Translating it yields CASSLEGGGGEQFF.

This clonotype occurred a few times. This CDR3 reads CASRRDGGDSYEQYF. The DNA for the CDR3 is TGTGCCAGCCGACGAGATGGGGGGGACTCCTACGAGCAGTACTTC. The chain uses TRBV18 and TRBJ2-7, with 7 bases identical to TRBD2. V shed 8 bases, J shed 0 bases, and the junction held 10 bases outside the gene matches. CDR1 KGHSH and CDR2 LQKENI come from the germline V gene. CDR3 length equals 15 residues. The full variable domain, its missing parts supplied by reference TRBV18 and TRBJ2-7, is NAGVMQNPRHLVRRRGQEARLRCSPMKGHSHVYWYRQLPEEGLKFMVYLQKENIIDESGMPKERFSAEFPKEGPSILRIQQVVRGDSAAYFCASRRDGGDSYEQYFGPGTRLTVT.

This chain connects TRBV10-3 to TRBJ1-2; no reliable D call. CDR1 and CDR2 from the germline V gene are ENHRY and SYGVKD. Trimming pared 10 bases from V and 3 bases from J, leaving 9 bases between. The CDR3 has 11 residues. The CDR3 sequence is CATASYYGYTF. The CDR3 region has the DNA TGTGCCACCGCGTCCTACTATGGCTACACCTTC.

The table lists this clonotype with many counts. The rearrangement uses TRBV20-1 and TRBJ1-5, with unresolved D. This CDR3 is built from 13 residues. Germline-derived CDR1 and CDR2 are DFQATT and SNEGSKA (reference sequence). Trimming took 3 bases from V and 6 from J, leaving 12 bases between them. The CDR3 loop is CSAREIAPQPQHF. The CDR3 DNA follows: TGCAGTGCTAGGGAGATAGCTCCTCAGCCCCAGCATTTT.

The chain couples TRBV7-2 to TRBJ1-1, with 7 bases that match TRBD1. The CDR3 loop spans 13 amino acids. J gave up 8 bases and V 3 bases, and 6 bases lay outside the gene matches. Per germline, CDR1 SGHTA and CDR2 FQGNSA. The CDR3 bases are TGTGCCAGCAGCTTGACAGGGTTGAAGGAAGCTTTCTTT. Protein product: CASSLTGLKEAFF.

A few counts support this clonotype. An end of the junction differs from the germline gene, which may be a read error. The gene calls are TRBV12-3 or TRBV12-4 and TRBJ2-1; D perhaps matches TRBD2 (7 bases). The CDR3 loop spans 14 amino acids. CDR3 DNA: TGTGCCAGCGGTTTTCGGGGGGCCAGCGATGAGCAGTTCTTC. It yields the protein CASGFRGASDEQFF.

A few counts support this clonotype. This sequence joins TRBV11-2 and TRBJ2-1; D is uncertain. CDR3 length: 14 amino acids. The germline CDR1 and CDR2 sequences are SGHAT and FQNNGV. Trimming removed 4 bases from V and 5 bases from J, with 12 bases in between. CDR3 DNA sequence: TGTGCCAGCAGCTCCCCTGGTAGGGACAATGAGCAGTTCTTC. It encodes CASSSPGRDNEQFF.